This T cell receptor beta chain was sequenced during a study of cytomegalovirus exposure and HLA in healthy donors. The study, taken as a whole, reports: A few chains tied to CMV proved CMV antigen-specific in vitro. Accurate prediction of most subjects' HLA-A and HLA-B alleles from TCR beta sequences was reported.

Germline V gene lookup returns CDR1 LNHDA and CDR2 SQIVND (reference sequence). V was clipped by 3 bases and J by 3 bases; unmatched bases: 1. There are 13 residues in the CDR3. With 60 Vbeta and 13 Jbeta primers, the PCR was carried out. Clones were read by immunoSEQ multiplex PCR, and TCRdb kept only the in-frame ones, dropping some. The sample contains 110,000 to 150,000 clones, 80% to 85% of which appear only once. The sample holds one count of this clone. Its matching antigen is unknown. Sequencing was performed on PBMCs. This clonotype was sampled from a female donor in good health and CMV-seronegative. The J gene is TRBJ2-7, the V gene TRBV19; 8 bases match TRBD2. CDR3: CASSMAGGYEQYF. The CDR3 DNA is TGTGCCAGTAGTATGGCGGGGGGCTACGAGCAGTACTTC.